Listed below are T cell receptor beta chains from one sample, sequenced in a study of a mutant IDH1 vaccine in newly diagnosed glioma. The data were produced by immunoSEQ multiplex PCR, yet TCRdb's version contains in-frame clones alone and is incomplete. The data contain roughly 74,000 clones, 85% of them singletons. The antigens these receptors bind are not known. This sample comprised PBMCs, obtained from a glioma patient whose treatment included an IDH1 peptide vaccine. These receptors originate from a young man with glioma. Some clones in this sample may be carry-over from other donors' samples. Both conserved end residues are part of each CDR3. D genes are given only for firm matches. Clone size, where shown, is once, few, many, or a class for clones that have expanded.

CDR3: CASSQPGANQPQHF
DNA: TGCGCCAGCAGCCAACCAGGGGCGAATCAGCCCCAGCATTTT
size: NA
V: TRBV4-1
J: TRBJ1-5
D: NA

CDR3: CASRGGTSEYNEQFF
DNA: TGTGCCAGCAGGGGAGGGACTAGCGAGTACAATGAGCAGTTCTTC
size: NA
V: TRBV28
J: TRBJ2-1
D: TRBD2

CDR3: CASSVTGTDNQPQHF
DNA: TGTGCCAGTAGTGTCACCGGGACAGACAATCAGCCCCAGCATTTT
size: few
V: TRBV19
J: TRBJ1-5
D: TRBD1

CDR3: CASSALRAVGTQYF
DNA: TGTGCCAGCAGCGCCTTGAGAGCGGTGGGGACCCAGTACTTC
size: NA
V: TRBV5-6
J: TRBJ2-5
D: NA

CDR3: CASSIRAGGPWEQYF
DNA: TGTGCCAGTAGTATCCGAGCGGGAGGGCCTTGGGAGCAGTACTTC
size: NA
V: TRBV19
J: TRBJ2-5
D: TRBD2

CDR3: CASSLERTDTQYF
DNA: TGTGCCAGCAGCTTAGAAAGGACAGATACGCAGTATTTT
size: NA
V: TRBV7-7
J: TRBJ2-3
D: NA

CDR3: CASSYRQFNTEAFF
DNA: TGTGCCAGCAGTTATAGGCAGTTCAACACTGAAGCTTTCTTT
size: NA
V: TRBV6-6
J: TRBJ1-1
D: NA

CDR3: CASSALGTGSARNEKLFF
DNA: TGTGCCAGCTCAGCTCTTGGGACAGGGTCGGCAAGAAATGAAAAACTGTTTTTT
size: few
V: TRBV18
J: TRBJ1-4
D: TRBD1

CDR3: CASTPQGYTGGTEAFF
DNA: TGTGCCAGCACCCCTCAGGGGTATACGGGCGGCACTGAAGCTTTCTTT
size: once
V: TRBV28
J: TRBJ1-1
D: NA

CDR3: CASSLQGYTDTQYF
DNA: TGTGCCAGCAGTTTACAGGGATACACAGATACGCAGTATTTT
size: NA
V: TRBV11-2
J: TRBJ2-3
D: NA

CDR3: CASRGTNTGELFF
DNA: TGTGCCAGCAGGGGGACGAACACCGGGGAGCTGTTTTTT
size: once
V: TRBV11-3
J: TRBJ2-2
D: NA

CDR3: CASSLDLREGARGYTF
DNA: TGTGCCAGCAGCCTCGACCTAAGGGAGGGGGCGCGTGGCTACACCTTC
size: NA
V: TRBV9
J: TRBJ1-2
D: TRBD1

CDR3: CASSRSDRDTEAFF
DNA: TGTGCCAGCAGCCGATCCGACAGGGACACTGAAGCTTTCTTT
size: NA
V: TRBV7-3
J: TRBJ1-1
D: TRBD1

CDR3: CATSPTGVYGYTF
DNA: TGTGCCACCAGCCCGACAGGGGTATATGGCTACACCTTC
size: NA
V: TRBV7-2
J: TRBJ1-2
D: TRBD1

CDR3: CASSLGYTDTQYF
DNA: TGTGCCAGCAGCTTAGGTTACACAGATACGCAGTATTTT
size: NA
V: TRBV7-6
J: TRBJ2-3
D: NA

CDR3: CASSFSSSGREWETQYF
DNA: TGTGCCAGCAGTTTTTCGTCTAGCGGGAGGGAGTGGGAGACCCAGTACTTC
size: NA
V: TRBV28
J: TRBJ2-5
D: TRBD2

CDR3: CASSPTDRGEQYF
DNA: TGCGCCAGCAGCCCGACGGACAGGGGTGAGCAGTACTTC
size: NA
V: TRBV5-1
J: TRBJ2-7
D: TRBD1

CDR3: CAWSGWPNEKLFF
DNA: TGTGCCTGGAGTGGTTGGCCTAATGAAAAACTGTTTTTT
size: NA
V: TRBV30
J: TRBJ1-4
D: NA

CDR3: CASSPGGQQETQYF
DNA: TGTGCCAGCAGCCCAGGGGGACAGCAAGAGACCCAGTACTTC
size: NA
V: TRBV9
J: TRBJ2-5
D: TRBD1

CDR3: CASLGQLSGSPLHF
DNA: TGTGCTTCATTGGGACAGCTCAGCGGTTCACCCCTCCACTTT
size: few
V: TRBV30
J: TRBJ1-6
D: TRBD1

CDR3: CASSMGVPGLVF
DNA: TGTGCCAGTAGTATGGGGGTTCCGGGATTAGTCTTC
size: NA
V: TRBV19
J: TRBJ2-7
D: NA

CDR3: CASRLGQNTGELFF
DNA: TGTGCCAGCAGGCTGGGACAGAACACCGGGGAGCTGTTTTTT
size: NA
V: TRBV9
J: TRBJ2-2
D: NA

CDR3: CASSPRDTQERTDTQYF
DNA: TGTGCCAGCAGCCCTAGGGACACCCAAGAACGCACAGATACGCAGTATTTT
size: NA
V: TRBV7-9
J: TRBJ2-3
D: NA

CDR3: CASSIAQNTEAFF
DNA: TGTGCCAGTAGTATTGCTCAGAACACTGAAGCTTTCTTT
size: few
V: TRBV19
J: TRBJ1-1
D: NA

CDR3: CASSPPFRPHYGYTF
DNA: TGTGCCAGCAGCCCCCCATTTCGGCCTCACTATGGCTACACCTTC
size: NA
V: TRBV11-2
J: TRBJ1-2
D: NA

CDR3: CASSPVPDTQYF
DNA: TGTGCCAGCAGCCCGGTCCCAGATACGCAGTATTTT
size: NA
V: TRBV7-9
J: TRBJ2-3
D: NA

CDR3: CASSVFGQGEGELFF
DNA: NA
size: NA
V: TRBV2
J: TRBJ1-4
D: NA

CDR3: CASSPPGQGGQPQHF
DNA: TGTGCCAGCTCACCTCCGGGACAGGGAGGTCAGCCCCAGCATTTT
size: few
V: TRBV18
J: TRBJ1-5
D: TRBD1

CDR3: CASSLGSGSTDTQYF
DNA: TGTGCCAGCAGTTTGGGATCGGGGAGCACAGATACGCAGTATTTT
size: NA
V: TRBV27
J: TRBJ2-3
D: NA

CDR3: CASSLGGLAGVGEQYF
DNA: TGCGCCAGCAGCTTAGGAGGGCTAGCGGGAGTTGGGGAGCAGTACTTC
size: NA
V: TRBV5-1
J: TRBJ2-7
D: TRBD2

CDR3: CAISEPRDISYEQYF
DNA: TGTGCCATCAGTGAGCCTCGGGACATCTCCTACGAGCAGTACTTC
size: once
V: TRBV10-3
J: TRBJ2-7
D: NA

CDR3: CASSPPRGRGDTEAFF
DNA: TGTGCCAGCAGTCCTCCCAGGGGCAGGGGGGATACTGAAGCTTTCTTT
size: NA
V: TRBV28
J: TRBJ1-1
D: TRBD1

CDR3: CASSTRTSGRGVQYF
DNA: TGTGCCAGCAGCACCCGGACTAGCGGGAGAGGGGTGCAGTACTTC
size: NA
V: TRBV7-2
J: TRBJ2-5
D: TRBD2

CDR3: CASSVDGSEAFF
DNA: TGTGCCAGCAGCGTAGATGGGTCTGAAGCTTTCTTT
size: NA
V: TRBV9
J: TRBJ1-1
D: NA

CDR3: CASSFYETQYF
DNA: TGTGCCAGCAGTTTTTATGAGACCCAGTACTTC
size: once
V: TRBV28
J: TRBJ2-5
D: NA

CDR3: CASSVAPGRDYGYTF
DNA: TGTGCCAGCAGCGTAGCGCCAGGGCGTGACTATGGCTACACCTTC
size: NA
V: TRBV9
J: TRBJ1-2
D: NA

CDR3: CASSSREGSYEQYF
DNA: TGTGCCAGCAGTTCAAGGGAGGGGTCCTACGAGCAGTACTTC
size: NA
V: TRBV28
J: TRBJ2-7
D: TRBD2

CDR3: CASSPGTAQIDNSPLHF
DNA: TGTGCCAGCAGCCCTGGGACAGCTCAAATTGATAATTCACCCCTCCACTTT
size: NA
V: TRBV9
J: TRBJ1-6
D: TRBD1

CDR3: CASSLEGGGAYEQYF
DNA: TGTGCCAGCAGCTTAGAAGGCGGGGGGGCCTACGAGCAGTACTTC
size: once
V: TRBV7-2
J: TRBJ2-7
D: TRBD2

CDR3: CASSLGTAPNEKLFF
DNA: TGTGCCAGCAGCCTCGGGACAGCTCCTAATGAAAAACTGTTTTTT
size: few
V: TRBV5-5
J: TRBJ1-4
D: TRBD1

CDR3: CAIRGNSEHSPLHF
DNA: TGTGCCATCAGGGGGAACAGCGAACATTCACCCCTCCACTTT
size: NA
V: TRBV10-3
J: TRBJ1-6
D: NA

CDR3: CASRSQGDEQFF
DNA: TGTGCCAGTAGGTCACAGGGGGATGAGCAGTTCTTC
size: NA
V: TRBV19
J: TRBJ2-1
D: TRBD1